A single sample is the source of the 23 T cell receptor beta chains below, sequenced in a study of blood T cell repertoires in COVID-19. The method was immunoSEQ multiplex PCR; TCRdb's version includes in-frame clones alone and lacks a portion of them. The table lists some 220,000 clones, about 81% of them singletons. Source material: peripheral blood. Receptor source: a woman in her seventies with COVID-19, enrolled during active disease.

This clone was seen more than once but under ten times. The CDR3 is CATSRDSGKYNEQFF. In nucleotides, the CDR3 is TGTGCCACCAGCAGAGATAGCGGAAAATACAATGAGCAGTTCTTC. The chain joins TRBV15 to TRBJ2-1; maybe TRBD2 (6 bases). CDR1 is LNHNV, CDR2 YYDKDF, per germline (reference sequence). The ends were cut back, 0 bases at V and 4 bases at J, with 10 bases in the middle. This CDR3 spans 15 amino acids.

The V call is TRBV7-9, the J call TRBJ2-7, with D possibly being TRBD1 (5 bases). The germline CDR1 and CDR2 sequences are SEHNR and FQNEAQ (reference sequence). There are 13 residues in the CDR3. The V gene lost 0 bases and the J gene lost 4 bases, with 7 bases spanning the gap. As DNA, the CDR3 is TGTGCCAGCAGCTTAGCGGCAGGGTACGAGCAGTACTTC. Translating it yields CASSLAAGYEQYF.

The chain has TRBV7-2 and TRBJ2-1; D remains ambiguous. Per the germline V gene, CDR1 is SGHTA and CDR2 is FQGNSA. With 2 bases removed from V and 0 bases from J, the gap between germline ends came to 5 bases. The CDR3 extends over 14 amino acids. CDR3 DNA sequence: TGTGCCAGCAGCTTACGGAGCTCCTACAATGAGCAGTTCTTC. It translates to CASSLRSSYNEQFF.

CDR3 sequence (DNA): TGTGCCAGCAGCTTGGGAGGGACTAGCGGGAACAAATACAATGAGCAGTTCTTC. It yields the protein CASSLGGTSGNKYNEQFF. The chain is built from TRBV5-8 and TRBJ2-1; 13 bases map to TRBD2. The germline V gene has CDR1 SGHTS and CDR2 YDEGEE. This CDR3 has 18 residues. V was pared by 0 bases and J by 4 bases, with 7 bases of the junction left unmatched.

The chain links TRBV9 to TRBJ1-5, with a possible D match to TRBD1 (6 bases). In germline, CDR1 is SGDLS, CDR2 YYNGEE. The CDR3 extends over 18 amino acids. V was clipped by 2 bases and J by 0 bases, with 18 bases between them. The CDR3 region is CASSVSQGSKYSNQPQHF. The CDR3 DNA is TGTGCCAGCAGCGTCTCTCAGGGGTCCAAGTATAGCAATCAGCCCCAGCATTTT.

Only a few counts were recorded for this clone. The gene calls are TRBV19 and TRBJ2-1, with a weak D call TRBD2 (7 bases). In germline, CDR1 is LNHDA, CDR2 SQIVND (reference sequence). This CDR3 is built from 14 residues. V lost 6 bases and J 9 bases, leaving 18 bases between the germline ends. The CDR3 region has the DNA TGTGCCAGTAGAGGCGGGGGCCCTTCGCGTGAGCAGTTCTTC. This encodes CASRGGGPSREQFF.

This clone showed up just a few times. The V and J genes are TRBV9 and TRBJ1-2; D unresolved. Germline-derived CDR1 and CDR2 are SGDLS and YYNGEE. Trimming stripped 2 bases from V and 2 bases from J, with 10 bases between. CDR3 length: 14 residues. In nucleotides, the CDR3 is TGTGCCAGCAGCGTTGGAGGAAAAAACTATGGCTACACCTTC. Protein sequence: CASSVGGKNYGYTF. Full variable domain (outside the CDR3, taken from reference TRBV9 and TRBJ1-2): DSGVTQTPKHLITATGQRVTLRCSPRSGDLSVYWYQQSLDQGLQFLIQYYNGEERAKGNILERFSAQQFPDLHSELNLSSLELGDSALYFCASSVGGKNYGYTFGSGTRLTVV.

The V call is TRBV3-1 (or the pseudogene TRBV3-2), the J call TRBJ1-1, with 7 bases aligning to TRBD1. The CDR3 loop spans 15 amino acids. V lost 4 bases and J lost 4; bases outside the gene matches: 9. Germline-derived CDR1 and CDR2 are LGHDT and YNNKEL (reference sequence). The DNA for the CDR3 is TGTGCCAGCAGCCGCCTTGGACAGGTTCCCACTGAAGCTTTCTTT. It codes for CASSRLGQVPTEAFF.

The genes are TRBV5-4 and TRBJ2-2; D gene ambiguous. V gave up 4 bases and J gave up 0 bases, with 16 bases separating them. The CDR3 is made up of 17 amino acids. Germline lookup yields CDR1 SGHNT and CDR2 YYREEE (reference sequence). The DNA of the CDR3 is TGTGCCAGCAGCCGAAGTCACACCGGGTCGAACACCGGGGAGCTGTTTTTT. Amino acid sequence: CASSRSHTGSNTGELFF.

The rearrangement uses TRBV5-1 and TRBJ2-1; 11 nucleotides match TRBD2. V was clipped by 0 bases and J by 6 bases; unmatched bases: 8. Looked up from germline, CDR1 is SGHRS and CDR2 is YFSETQ. This CDR3 is built from 17 residues. The chain's CDR3 is CASSLDPGTSGLNEQFF. Written as DNA, the CDR3 is TGCGCCAGCAGCTTGGACCCCGGGACTAGCGGCCTCAATGAGCAGTTCTTC.

Here the CDR3 reads CASSVQGVTLGSPLHF. The DNA for the CDR3 is TGTGCCAGCAGTGTACAGGGGGTGACCCTAGGTTCACCCCTCCACTTT. This sequence joins TRBV2 and TRBJ1-6; 8 bases agree with TRBD1. The CDR3 has 16 residues. The junction had 11 bases not matched to a gene; V was cut back by 4 bases and J by 9 bases. The germline V gene has CDR1 SNHLY and CDR2 FYNNEI.

The chain joins TRBV11-2 to TRBJ2-3, with D unclear. The CDR3 consists of 14 residues. V lost 8 bases, J lost 0 bases, and 12 bases lay in between. Germline V gene lookup returns CDR1 SGHAT and CDR2 FQNNGV. CDR3 in amino acids: CASRWRTSTDTQYF. As DNA, the CDR3 is TGTGCCAGCCGGTGGAGAACTAGCACAGATACGCAGTATTTT.

Details on this clone: Germline and junction disagree at one end, which may indicate a read error. V usage is TRBV29-1 and J usage is TRBJ1-1; D is possibly TRBD1 (6 bases). This CDR3 is 16 amino acids long. Looked up from germline, CDR1 is SQVTM and CDR2 is ANQGSEA. The CDR3 DNA reads as TGCAGCGTAGAAGGGACTGGGGGGGCAATGAACACTGAAGCTTTCTTT. This encodes CSVEGTGGAMNTEAFF.

This clone was detected only a few times. J is TRBJ2-5 and V is TRBV24-1, with 10 bases that match TRBD2. Germline CDR1 is KGHDR and CDR2 is SFDVKD. V lost 5 bases and J lost 2; bases outside the gene matches: 4. The CDR3 loop spans 15 amino acids. The CDR3 nucleotides are TGTGCCACCAGTGGCTCGACTAGCGGGCAAGAGACCCAGTACTTC. This gives the protein CATSGSTSGQETQYF.

This sequence joins TRBV10-3 and TRBJ2-1, with 8 bases that match TRBD1. CDR1 is ENHRY, CDR2 SYGVKD, per germline. Losses at the gene ends were 5 bases for V and 9 bases for J; bases not matched to a gene: 15. This CDR3 is 16 amino acids long. CDR3 nucleotide sequence: TGTGCCATCAGTTCAGGGGTCAACAGGGGGTTTGGTGAGCAGTTCTTC. Translated, it gives CAISSGVNRGFGEQFF.

The chain joins TRBV6-5 to TRBJ2-7; possible D gene TRBD1, 6 bases. The CDR3 has 14 residues. The germline V gene encodes CDR1 MNHEY and CDR2 SVGAGI. Trimming stripped 6 bases from V and 4 bases from J, with 16 bases between. The CDR3 region has the DNA TGTGCCAGCAGAGCTGCAGGGGTGCGATACGAGCAGTACTTC. It translates to CASRAAGVRYEQYF.

V gene TRBV5-6 combines with J gene TRBJ1-2; 7 bases align to TRBD1. The CDR3 length is 13 residues. The V gene end was trimmed by 0 bases and the J gene end by 5 bases; junction bases not matched to a gene: 1. Germline lookup yields CDR1 SGHDT and CDR2 YYEEEE. In nucleotides, the CDR3 is TGTGCCAGCAGCTTGGCAGGGGGGTATGGCTACACCTTC. As protein: CASSLAGGYGYTF.

The chain is built from TRBV7-8 and TRBJ2-1; TRBD2 agrees at 10 bases. The V gene's germline CDR1 is SGHVS and CDR2 FQNEAQ. The J segment lost 7 bases and the V segment lost 7 bases, leaving 10 bases of the junction unmatched. The CDR3 covers 15 residues. CDR3 in DNA: TGTGCCAGCACCAGCGGGAGGGCCTTCTTTAATGAGCAGTTCTTC. This sequence encodes CASTSGRAFFNEQFF.

J is TRBJ1-2 and V is TRBV9; 8 nucleotides agree with TRBD1. Unmatched junction bases numbered 7, after V lost 2 bases and J lost 4 bases. The CDR3 runs 15 residues. In germline, CDR1 is SGDLS, CDR2 YYNGEE. This CDR3 is CASSVAQGQAYGYTF. As DNA, the CDR3 is TGTGCCAGCAGCGTTGCTCAGGGACAGGCCTATGGCTACACCTTC.

There are a few counts of this clone. The V call is TRBV14, the J call TRBJ1-1, with a possible D match to TRBD1 (5 bases). The CDR3 is 13 amino acids. V was cut by 8 bases and J by 8 bases, with 18 bases left in between. CDR1 is SGHDN, CDR2 FVKESK, per germline. The CDR3, as DNA: TGTGCCAGCCAATATGGGAGGGGCACAGAAGCTTTCTTT. Protein product: CASQYGRGTEAFF.

This clone appeared a single time. The chain couples TRBV28 to TRBJ1-5; TRBD1 might be the D (6 bases). The V gene lost 3 bases and the J gene lost 2 bases, with 14 bases spanning the gap. From germline, CDR1 is MDHEN and CDR2 SYDVKM. The CDR3 is made up of 16 amino acids. Here the CDR3 DNA reads TGTGCCAGCAGTTTTGTGGACAGTATAGGCAATCAGCCCCAGCATTTT. Its translation is CASSFVDSIGNQPQHF. Looking up the rest from reference TRBV28 and TRBJ1-5 gives the full variable domain: DVKVTQSSRYLVKRTGEKVFLECVQDMDHENMFWYRQDPGLGLRLIYFSYDVKMKEKGDIPEGYSVSREKKERFSLILESASTNQTSMYLCASSFVDSIGNQPQHFGDGTRLSIL.

As concerns this clone: A junction end diverges from the germline sequence, so it may reflect a read error. The J gene is TRBJ2-7, the V gene TRBV15, with D possibly matching TRBD2 (5 bases). The CDR3 consists of 14 residues. Per germline, CDR1 LNHNV and CDR2 YYDKDF (reference sequence). The CDR3, as DNA: TGTGCCACCAGAAGAGCCCTTGAGGAGGCCGAGCAGTACTTC. Amino acid sequence: CATRRALEEAEQYF.

The chain combines TRBV7-3 with TRBJ2-1; a possible D gene is TRBD1 (5 bases). V was trimmed by 4 bases and J by 0 bases, leaving 13 bases between them. The CDR3 spans 16 residues. CDR1 SGHTA and CDR2 FQGTGA come from the germline V gene. CDR3 DNA sequence: TGTGCCAGCAGCTCAAAGGGGCAGAGCTCCTACAATGAGCAGTTCTTC. Protein product: CASSSKGQSSYNEQFF.